The present T cell receptor (beta chain) was sequenced within a study of blood T cell repertoires in COVID-19 (dated by TCRdb to 2018 to 2020). Background for the entire study: The collaborator samples originated in the United States, Italy and Spain and spanned the acute and convalescent phases of COVID-19. The material from the prospective study consisted of cDNA or gDNA derived from T cells, B-cell-depleted T cells, or PBMCs. The dataset comprised deeply sampled blood TCRbeta repertoires from subjects exposed to, actively infected with, or recovered from COVID-19. The repertoires were made available in a free public database intended to serve as a resource for research on the immune response to SARS-CoV-2. Samples were obtained from the ongoing ImmuneRACE study (first 160 participants) and from 950 to 1,500 subjects provided by 6 global collaborators. Sample metadata almost always included a de-identified subject ID, COVID-19 status, age in years and sex. Where available, HLA class I and class II types were taken from metadata supplied by the sample provider and were not determined by assay-based typing. Paper-wide results and their limitations: The quantity of clinical and demographic metadata differed by source and by participant and was supplied without curation.

This clone was observed a single time. Its antigen specificity is not known. Base qualities are not recorded, but no much larger clone differs from it by a single base. The junction shows trimming of 0 bases on V and 0 bases on J, and the gene matches do not reach 4 bases of it. CDR1 and CDR2 (GTSNPN, SVGIG) derive from the germline V gene (reference sequence). CDR3 length: 15 amino acids, cysteine to phenylalanine. Only CDR3 DNA is held: 45 bases, read in frame from base 1. TCRbeta CDR3 regions were amplified from genomic DNA by means of the immunoSEQ Assay, a bias-controlled multiplex PCR. For the original study's pipeline: The number of nucleated cells in each sample was estimated by amplification of reference gene primers within the assay. To quantify the absolute abundance of each unique TCRbeta CDR3 rearrangement, sequence reads were collapsed and filtered. Productive Simpson clonality was computed per sample as the square root of Simpson's diversity index over productive rearrangements. The table comes from immuneACCESS by way of TCRdb, which keeps in-frame sequences with V and J called. Part of the clones is missing from these tables; in studies checked, under half for an unresolved V gene and the rest for unknown reasons. V, J and clone size reflect that table, while D and trimming were determined from the DNA. The sample records 50,000 or so clones, about 88% of which are singletons. Of the sample, roughly a quarter is held by the ten largest clones.

The collaborating institutions used their own protocols to collect whole blood in K2EDTA tubes. For TCRbeta analysis, collaborators shipped samples in one of three forms: frozen whole blood, isolated PBMCs, or DNA extracted from either of those sample types. This clonotype was sampled from a human donor in a cohort sampled during active COVID-19. The chain employs TRBV30 and TRBJ2-7; 8 junctional bases match TRBD2. The sample comprised peripheral blood. The CDR3 loop reads CAWSVRGGSSYEQYF. The nucleotide sequence is given as TGTGCCTGGAGTGTACGGGGGGGCTCCTCCTACGAGCAGTACTTC.